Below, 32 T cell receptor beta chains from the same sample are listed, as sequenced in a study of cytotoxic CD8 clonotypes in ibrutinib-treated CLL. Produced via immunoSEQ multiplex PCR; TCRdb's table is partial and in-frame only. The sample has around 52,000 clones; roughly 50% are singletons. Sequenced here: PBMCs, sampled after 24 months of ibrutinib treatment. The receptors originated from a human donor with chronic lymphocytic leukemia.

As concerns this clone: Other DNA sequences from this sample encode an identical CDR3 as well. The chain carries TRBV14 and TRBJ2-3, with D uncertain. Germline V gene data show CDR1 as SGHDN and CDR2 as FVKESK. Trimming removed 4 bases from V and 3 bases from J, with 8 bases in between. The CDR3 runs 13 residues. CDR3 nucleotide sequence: TGTGCCAGCAGCCGCCGCGCGACAGATACGCAGTATTTT. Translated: CASSRRATDTQYF.

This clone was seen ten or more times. The chain's CDR3 is CASSKRWSGHEQYV. In DNA form, the CDR3 reads TGTGCCAGCAGTAAACGATGGAGCGGGCACGAGCAGTACGTC. This chain joins TRBV6-1 and TRBJ2-7, with a tentative D call TRBD2 (6 bases). Germline V gene data show CDR1 as MNHNS and CDR2 as SASEGT. The CDR3 contains 14 residues. Trimming removed 5 bases at V and 5 bases at J, with 16 bases between.

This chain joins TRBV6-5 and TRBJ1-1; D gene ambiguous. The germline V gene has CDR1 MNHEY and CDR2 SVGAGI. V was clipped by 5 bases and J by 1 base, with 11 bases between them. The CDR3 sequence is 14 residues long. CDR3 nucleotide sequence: TGTGCCAGCAGTACCCCCCGGTGGAACACTGAAGCTTTCTTT. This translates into CASSTPRWNTEAFF.

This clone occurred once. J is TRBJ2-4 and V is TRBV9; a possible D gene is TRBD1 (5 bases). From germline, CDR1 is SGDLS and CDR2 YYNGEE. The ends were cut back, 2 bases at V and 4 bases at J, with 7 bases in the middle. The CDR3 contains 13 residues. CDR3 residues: CASSVGQKNIQYF. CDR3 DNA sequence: TGTGCCAGCAGCGTGGGGCAGAAAAACATTCAGTACTTC.

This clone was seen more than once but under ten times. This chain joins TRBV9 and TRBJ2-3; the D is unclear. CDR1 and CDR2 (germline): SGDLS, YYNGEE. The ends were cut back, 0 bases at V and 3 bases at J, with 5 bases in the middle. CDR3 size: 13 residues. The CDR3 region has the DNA TGTGCCAGCAGCGTAGACAGAACAGATACGCAGTATTTT. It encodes CASSVDRTDTQYF.

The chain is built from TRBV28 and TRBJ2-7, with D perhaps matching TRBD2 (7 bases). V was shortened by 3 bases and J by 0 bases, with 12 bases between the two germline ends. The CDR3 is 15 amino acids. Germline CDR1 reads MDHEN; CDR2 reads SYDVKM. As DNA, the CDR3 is TGTGCCAGCAGTTTTGGGGGGGCCAGCTCCTACGAGCAGTACGTC. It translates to CASSFGGASSYEQYV.

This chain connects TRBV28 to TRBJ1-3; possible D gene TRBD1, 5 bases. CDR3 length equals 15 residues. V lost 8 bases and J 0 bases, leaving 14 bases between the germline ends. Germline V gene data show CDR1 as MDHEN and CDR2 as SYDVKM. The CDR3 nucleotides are TGTGCCAGCCACCGGGGACGGGGCTCTGGAAACACCATATATTTT. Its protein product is CASHRGRGSGNTIYF. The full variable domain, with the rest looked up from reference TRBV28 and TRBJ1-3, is DVKVTQSSRYLVKRTGEKVFLECVQDMDHENMFWYRQDPGLGLRLIYFSYDVKMKEKGDIPEGYSVSREKKERFSLILESASTNQTSMYLCASHRGRGSGNTIYFGEGSWLTVV.

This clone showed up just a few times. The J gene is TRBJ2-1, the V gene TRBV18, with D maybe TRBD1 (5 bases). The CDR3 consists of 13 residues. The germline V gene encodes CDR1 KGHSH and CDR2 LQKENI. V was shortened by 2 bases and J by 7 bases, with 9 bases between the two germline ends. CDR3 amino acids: CASSPTGGNEQFF. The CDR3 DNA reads TGTGCCAGCTCACCAACAGGTGGGAATGAGCAGTTCTTC.

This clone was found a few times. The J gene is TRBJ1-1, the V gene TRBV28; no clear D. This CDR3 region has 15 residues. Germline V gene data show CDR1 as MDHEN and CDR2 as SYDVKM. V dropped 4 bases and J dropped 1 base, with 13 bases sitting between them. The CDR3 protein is CASSSRVWPNTEAFF. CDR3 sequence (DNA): TGTGCCAGCAGTTCCCGGGTCTGGCCGAACACTGAAGCTTTCTTT.

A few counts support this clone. CDR3 loop: CAISPTSGEQETQYF. The CDR3 DNA reads TGTGCCATCAGCCCAACTAGCGGGGAGCAAGAGACCCAGTACTTC. The rearrangement uses TRBV10-3 and TRBJ2-5, with TRBD2 matching 10 bases. The V gene's germline CDR1 is ENHRY and CDR2 SYGVKD. V lost 6 bases and J lost 2; bases outside the gene matches: 6. This CDR3 has 15 residues.

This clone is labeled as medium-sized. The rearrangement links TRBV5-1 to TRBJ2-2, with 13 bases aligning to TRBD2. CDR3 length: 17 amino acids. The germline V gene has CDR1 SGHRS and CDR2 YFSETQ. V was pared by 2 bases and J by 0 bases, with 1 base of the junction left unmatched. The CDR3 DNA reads TGCGCCAGCAGCTTACTAGCGGGAGGGACGAACACCGGGGAGCTGTTTTTT. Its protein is CASSLLAGGTNTGELFF. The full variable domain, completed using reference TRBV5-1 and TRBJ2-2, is KAGVTQTPRYLIKTRGQQVTLSCSPISGHRSVSWYQQTPGQGLQFLFEYFSETQRNKGNFPGRFSGRQFSNSRSEMNVSTLELGDSALYLCASSLLAGGTNTGELFFGEGSRLTVL.

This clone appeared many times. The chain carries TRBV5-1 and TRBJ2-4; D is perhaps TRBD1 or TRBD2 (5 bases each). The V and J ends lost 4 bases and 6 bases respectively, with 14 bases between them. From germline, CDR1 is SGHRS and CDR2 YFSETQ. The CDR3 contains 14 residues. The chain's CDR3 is CASSGAGTRNIQYF. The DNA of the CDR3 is TGCGCCAGCAGCGGGGCAGGGACCCGAAACATTCAGTACTTC.

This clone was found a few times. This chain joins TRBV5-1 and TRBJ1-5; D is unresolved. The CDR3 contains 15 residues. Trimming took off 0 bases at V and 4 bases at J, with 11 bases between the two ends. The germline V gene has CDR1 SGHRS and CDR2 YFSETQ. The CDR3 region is CASSLVGGRNQPQHF. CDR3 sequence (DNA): TGCGCCAGCAGCTTGGTAGGAGGGCGAAATCAGCCCCAGCATTTT.

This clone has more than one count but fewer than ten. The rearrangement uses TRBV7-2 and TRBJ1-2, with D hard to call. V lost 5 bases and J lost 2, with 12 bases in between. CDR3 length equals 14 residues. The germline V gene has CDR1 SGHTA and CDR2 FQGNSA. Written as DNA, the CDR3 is TGTGCCAGCAGCCCCACTCCAAGGAACTATGGCTACACCTTC. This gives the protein CASSPTPRNYGYTF.

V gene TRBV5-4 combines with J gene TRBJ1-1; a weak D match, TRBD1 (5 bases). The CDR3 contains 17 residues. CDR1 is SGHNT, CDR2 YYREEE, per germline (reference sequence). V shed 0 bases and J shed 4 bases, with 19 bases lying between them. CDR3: CASSLVGRGSRGTEAFF. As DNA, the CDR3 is TGTGCCAGCAGCTTGGTGGGCCGAGGGAGTAGGGGCACTGAAGCTTTCTTT. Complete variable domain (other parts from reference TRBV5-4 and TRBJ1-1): ETGVTQSPTHLIKTRGQQVTLRCSSQSGHNTVSWYQQALGQGPQFIFQYYREEENGRGNFPPRFSGLQFPNYSSELNVNALELDDSALYLCASSLVGRGSRGTEAFFGQGTRLTVV.

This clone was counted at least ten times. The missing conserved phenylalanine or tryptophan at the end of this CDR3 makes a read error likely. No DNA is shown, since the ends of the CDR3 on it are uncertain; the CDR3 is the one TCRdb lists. This CDR3 reads CASSAGEPL. This chain joins TRBV7-2 and TRBJ1-1. From germline, CDR1 is SGHTA and CDR2 FQGNSA. The CDR3 is 9 residues long, ends included.

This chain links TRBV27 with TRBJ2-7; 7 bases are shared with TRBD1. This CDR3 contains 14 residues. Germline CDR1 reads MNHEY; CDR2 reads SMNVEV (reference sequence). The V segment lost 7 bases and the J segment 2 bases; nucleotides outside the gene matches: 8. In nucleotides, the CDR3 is TGTGCCAGCAACTGGTCCAGGGGGACCTACGAGCAGTACTTC. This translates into CASNWSRGTYEQYF.

As DNA, the CDR3 is TGTGCCAGCAGCAGGGAAGTGAATAACTATGGCTACACCTTC. Translation gives CASSREVNNYGYTF. The J gene is TRBJ1-2, the V gene TRBV7-9; D is uncertain. The CDR3 totals 14 residues. Looked up from germline, CDR1 is SEHNR and CDR2 is FQNEAQ (reference sequence). The ends were cut back, 5 bases at V and 1 base at J, with 11 bases in the middle.

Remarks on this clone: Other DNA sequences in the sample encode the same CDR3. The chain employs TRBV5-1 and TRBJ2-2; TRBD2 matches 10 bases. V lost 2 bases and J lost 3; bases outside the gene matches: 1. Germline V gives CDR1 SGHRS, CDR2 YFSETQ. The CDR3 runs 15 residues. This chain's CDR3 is CASSLAGGDTGELFF. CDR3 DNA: TGCGCCAGCAGCTTAGCGGGAGGGGACACCGGGGAGCTGTTTTTT.

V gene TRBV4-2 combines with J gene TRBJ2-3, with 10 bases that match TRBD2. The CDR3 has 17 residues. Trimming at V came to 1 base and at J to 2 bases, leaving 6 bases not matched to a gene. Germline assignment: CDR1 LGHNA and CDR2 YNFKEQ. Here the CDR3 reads CASSQGAGLAFTDTQYF. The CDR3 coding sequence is TGTGCCAGCAGCCAAGGCGCGGGACTAGCGTTCACAGATACGCAGTATTTT.

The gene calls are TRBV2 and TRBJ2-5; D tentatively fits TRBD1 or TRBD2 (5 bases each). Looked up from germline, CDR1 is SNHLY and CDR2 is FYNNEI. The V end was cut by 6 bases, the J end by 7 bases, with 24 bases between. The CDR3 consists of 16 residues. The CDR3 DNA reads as TGTGCCAGCAGACCTGGCAGGGAGACCTTCACGGGGACCCAGTACTTC. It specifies CASRPGRETFTGTQYF.

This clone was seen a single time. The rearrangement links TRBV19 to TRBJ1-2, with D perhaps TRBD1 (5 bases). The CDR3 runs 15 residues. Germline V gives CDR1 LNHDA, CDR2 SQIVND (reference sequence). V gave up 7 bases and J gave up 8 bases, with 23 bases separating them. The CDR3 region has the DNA TGTGCCAGTACCATGGGACCGCTGGGAAGATGGGGCTACACCTTC. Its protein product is CASTMGPLGRWGYTF.

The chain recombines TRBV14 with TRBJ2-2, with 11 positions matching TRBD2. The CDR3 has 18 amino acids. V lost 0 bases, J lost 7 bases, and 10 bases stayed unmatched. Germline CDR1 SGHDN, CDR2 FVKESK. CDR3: CASSQDGPLAGDIGELFF. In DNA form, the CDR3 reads TGTGCCAGCAGCCAAGATGGTCCACTAGCGGGAGATATCGGGGAGCTGTTTTTT.

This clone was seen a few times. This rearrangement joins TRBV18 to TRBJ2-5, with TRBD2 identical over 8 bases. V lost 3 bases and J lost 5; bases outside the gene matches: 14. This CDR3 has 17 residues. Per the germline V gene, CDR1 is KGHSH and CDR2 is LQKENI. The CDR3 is CASSPRPGGGLAETQYF. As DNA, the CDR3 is TGTGCCAGCTCACCCCGGCCGGGCGGGGGGCTTGCGGAGACCCAGTACTTC.

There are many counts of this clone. CDR3 DNA sequence: TGCAGCGGTGGGGGAGATACGCAGTATTTT. Protein product: CSGGGDTQYF. The gene calls are TRBV29-1 and TRBJ2-3; TRBD1 or TRBD2 may be the D gene (5 bases each). Trimming removed 7 bases at V and 5 bases at J, with 7 bases between. This CDR3 contains 10 residues. Germline V gene lookup returns CDR1 SQVTM and CDR2 ANQGSEA.

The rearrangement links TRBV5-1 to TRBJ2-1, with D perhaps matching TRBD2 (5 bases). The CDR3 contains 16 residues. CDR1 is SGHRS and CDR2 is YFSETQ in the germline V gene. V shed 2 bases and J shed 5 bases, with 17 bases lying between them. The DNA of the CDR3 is TGCGCCAGCAGCTTAAGTATCCAGCGGCACAACAATGAGCAGTTCTTC. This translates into CASSLSIQRHNNEQFF.

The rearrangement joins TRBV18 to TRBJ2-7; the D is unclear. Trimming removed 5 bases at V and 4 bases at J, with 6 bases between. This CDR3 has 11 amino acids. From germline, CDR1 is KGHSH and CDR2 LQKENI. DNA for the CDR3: TGTGCCAGCTCATCAGGTTACGAGCAGTACGTC. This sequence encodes CASSSGYEQYV.

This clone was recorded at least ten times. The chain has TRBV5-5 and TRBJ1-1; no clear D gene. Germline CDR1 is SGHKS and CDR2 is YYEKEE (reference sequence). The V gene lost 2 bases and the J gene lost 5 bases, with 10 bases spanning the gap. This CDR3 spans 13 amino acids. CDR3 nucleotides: TGTGCCAGCAGCTTAGGCCGGTGGACTGAAGCTTTCTTT. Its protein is CASSLGRWTEAFF.

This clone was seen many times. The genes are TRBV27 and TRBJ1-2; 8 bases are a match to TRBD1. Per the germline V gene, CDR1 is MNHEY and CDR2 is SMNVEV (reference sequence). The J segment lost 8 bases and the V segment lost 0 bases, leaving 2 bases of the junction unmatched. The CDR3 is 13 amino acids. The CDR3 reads CASSLSGTGGYTF. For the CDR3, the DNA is TGTGCCAGCAGTTTATCCGGGACAGGAGGCTACACCTTC.

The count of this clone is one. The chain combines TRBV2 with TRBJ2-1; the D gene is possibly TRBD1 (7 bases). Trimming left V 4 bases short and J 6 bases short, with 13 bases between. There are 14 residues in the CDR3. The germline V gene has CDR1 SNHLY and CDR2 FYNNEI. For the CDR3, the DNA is TGTGCCAGCAGTGGACAGGGACTGGGCAATGAGCAGTTCTTC. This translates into CASSGQGLGNEQFF. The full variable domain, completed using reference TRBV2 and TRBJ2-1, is EPEVTQTPSHQVTQMGQEVILRCVPISNHLYFYWYRQILGQKVEFLVSFYNNEISEKSEIFDDQFSVERPDGSNFTLKIRSTKLEDSAMYFCASSGQGLGNEQFFGPGTRLTVL.

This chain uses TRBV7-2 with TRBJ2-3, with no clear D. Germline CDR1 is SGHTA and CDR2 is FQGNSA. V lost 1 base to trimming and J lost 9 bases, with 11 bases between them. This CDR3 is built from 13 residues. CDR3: CASSLVSGPTQYF. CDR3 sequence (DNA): TGTGCCAGCAGCTTAGTATCTGGCCCAACGCAGTATTTT. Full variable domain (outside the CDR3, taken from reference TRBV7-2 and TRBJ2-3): GAGVSQSPSNKVTEKGKDVELRCDPISGHTALYWYRQSLGQGLEFLIYFQGNSAPDKSGLPSDRFSAERTGGSVSTLTIQRTQQEDSAVYLCASSLVSGPTQYFGPGTRLTVL.

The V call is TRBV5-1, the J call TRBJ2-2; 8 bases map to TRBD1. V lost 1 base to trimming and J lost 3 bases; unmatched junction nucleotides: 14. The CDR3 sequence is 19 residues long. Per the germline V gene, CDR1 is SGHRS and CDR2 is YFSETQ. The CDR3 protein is CASSLRRFRGQADTGELFF. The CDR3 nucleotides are TGCGCCAGCAGCTTGAGGCGATTCAGGGGGCAGGCCGACACCGGGGAGCTGTTTTTT.